This record looks at one T cell receptor (beta chain) sequence and its context. The data stem from a study of CD8 T cells in Susac syndrome. CDR3 size: 11 residues. CDR1 is SQVTM, CDR2 ANQGSEA, per germline. The V and J ends lost 4 bases and 5 bases respectively, with 8 bases between them. Random-hexamer reverse transcription was applied to roughly 0.5 to 1 ug RNA. Amplification of TCR beta CDR3 used immunoSEQ multiplex PCR across 54 Vbeta and 13 Jbeta. One entry per CDR3 protein, called by TCRdb with MiXCR from the immunoSEQ multiplex PCR reads. The table lists under 200,000 distinct CDR3 sequences, 85% to 95% of them singletons.

Sequenced material: CD8+ T cells from PBMCs. This TCR was recovered from a human donor with multiple sclerosis. The gene calls are TRBV29-1 and TRBJ1-2; D unclear. The CDR3 loop reads CSVAGPYGYTF. For the CDR3, the DNA is TGCAGCGTTGCGGGTCCTTATGGCTACACCTTC.